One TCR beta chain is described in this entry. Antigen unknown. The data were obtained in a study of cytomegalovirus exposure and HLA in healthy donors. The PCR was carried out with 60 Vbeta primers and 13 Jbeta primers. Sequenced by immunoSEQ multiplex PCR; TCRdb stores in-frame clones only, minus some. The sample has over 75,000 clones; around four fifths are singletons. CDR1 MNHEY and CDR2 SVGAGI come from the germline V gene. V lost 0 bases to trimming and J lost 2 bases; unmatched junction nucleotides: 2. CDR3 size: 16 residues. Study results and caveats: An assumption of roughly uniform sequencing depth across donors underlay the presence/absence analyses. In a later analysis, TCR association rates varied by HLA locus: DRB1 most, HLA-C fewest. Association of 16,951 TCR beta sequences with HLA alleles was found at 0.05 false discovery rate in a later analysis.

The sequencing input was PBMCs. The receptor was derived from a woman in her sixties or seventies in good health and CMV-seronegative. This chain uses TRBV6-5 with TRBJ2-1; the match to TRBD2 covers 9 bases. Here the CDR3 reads CASSYSGGGAYNEQFF. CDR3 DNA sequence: TGTGCCAGCAGTTACTCGGGCGGGGGGGCCTACAATGAGCAGTTCTTC.